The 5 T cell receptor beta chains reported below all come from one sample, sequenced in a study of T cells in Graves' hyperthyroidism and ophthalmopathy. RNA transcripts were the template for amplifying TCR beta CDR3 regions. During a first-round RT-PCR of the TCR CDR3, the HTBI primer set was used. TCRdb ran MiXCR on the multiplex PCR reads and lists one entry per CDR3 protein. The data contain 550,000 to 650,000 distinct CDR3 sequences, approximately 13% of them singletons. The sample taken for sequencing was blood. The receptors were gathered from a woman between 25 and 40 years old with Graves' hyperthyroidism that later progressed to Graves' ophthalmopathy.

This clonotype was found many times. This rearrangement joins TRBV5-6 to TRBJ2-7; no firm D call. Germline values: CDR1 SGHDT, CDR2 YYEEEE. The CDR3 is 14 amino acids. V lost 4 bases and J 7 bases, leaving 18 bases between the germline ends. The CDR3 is CASSPTRVSREQYF. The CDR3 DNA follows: TGTGCCAGCAGCCCGACCCGAGTGAGTAGAGAGCAGTACTTC.

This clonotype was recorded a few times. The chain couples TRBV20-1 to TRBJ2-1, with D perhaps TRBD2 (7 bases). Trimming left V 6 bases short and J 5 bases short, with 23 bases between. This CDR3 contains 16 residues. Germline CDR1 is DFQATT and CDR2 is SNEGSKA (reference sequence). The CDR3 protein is CSAHEGGASGNNEQFF. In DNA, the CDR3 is TGCAGTGCCCATGAGGGGGGGGCTAGCGGAAACAATGAGCAGTTCTTC.

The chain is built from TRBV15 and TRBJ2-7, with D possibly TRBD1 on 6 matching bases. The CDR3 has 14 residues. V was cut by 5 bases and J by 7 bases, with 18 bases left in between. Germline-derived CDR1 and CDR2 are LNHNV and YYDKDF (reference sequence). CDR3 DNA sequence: TGTGCCACCAGCCCCCGAGGGGGTCTCAGGGAGCAGTACTTC. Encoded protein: CATSPRGGLREQYF.

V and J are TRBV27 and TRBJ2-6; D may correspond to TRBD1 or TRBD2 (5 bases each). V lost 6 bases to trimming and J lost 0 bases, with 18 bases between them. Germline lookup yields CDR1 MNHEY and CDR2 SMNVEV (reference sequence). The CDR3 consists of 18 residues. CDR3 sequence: CASSLHRDPRSGANVLTF. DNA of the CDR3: TGTGCCAGCAGCCTCCACCGGGACCCCCGCTCTGGGGCCAACGTCCTGACTTTC.

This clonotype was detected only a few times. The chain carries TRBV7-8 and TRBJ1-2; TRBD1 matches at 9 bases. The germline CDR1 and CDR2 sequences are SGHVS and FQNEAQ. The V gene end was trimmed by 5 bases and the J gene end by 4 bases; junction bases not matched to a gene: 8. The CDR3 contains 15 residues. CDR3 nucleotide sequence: TGTGCCAGCAGCGCCGGACAGGGGCTGGGCTATGGCTACACCTTC. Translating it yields CASSAGQGLGYGYTF. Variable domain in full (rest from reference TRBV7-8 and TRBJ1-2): GAGVSQSPRYKVAKRGQDVALRCDPISGHVSLFWYQQALGQGPEFLTYFQNEAQLDKSGLPSDRFFAERPEGSVSTLKIQRTQQEDSAVYLCASSAGQGLGYGYTFGSGTRLTVV.